This TCR beta chain was sequenced for a study of cytomegalovirus exposure and HLA in healthy donors. About this clone itself: The antigen remains undetermined.

The study's findings and limits: The investigators catalogued 150 or so TCR beta chains as cytomegalovirus-associated.

Researchers ran the PCR with 60 Vbeta and 13 Jbeta primers. Assay: immunoSEQ multiplex PCR; the TCRdb copy retains only in-frame clones and omits some. Found here are 150,000 to 200,000 clones, 82% of them singletons; the top ten hold more than 1.5%. The J segment lost 5 bases and the V segment lost 4 bases, leaving 8 bases of the junction unmatched. The CDR3 runs 15 residues. Germline values: CDR1 LGHNA, CDR2 YSLEER. The chain joins TRBV4-3 to TRBJ1-1; 9 bases fit TRBD1. Sequences were obtained from PBMCs. The TCR comes from a man aged 35-49 years in good health and CMV-seronegative. In DNA form, the CDR3 reads TGCGCCAGCAGCCCTCACAGGACAGGGGTTACTGAAGCTTTCTTT. It codes for CASSPHRTGVTEAFF.